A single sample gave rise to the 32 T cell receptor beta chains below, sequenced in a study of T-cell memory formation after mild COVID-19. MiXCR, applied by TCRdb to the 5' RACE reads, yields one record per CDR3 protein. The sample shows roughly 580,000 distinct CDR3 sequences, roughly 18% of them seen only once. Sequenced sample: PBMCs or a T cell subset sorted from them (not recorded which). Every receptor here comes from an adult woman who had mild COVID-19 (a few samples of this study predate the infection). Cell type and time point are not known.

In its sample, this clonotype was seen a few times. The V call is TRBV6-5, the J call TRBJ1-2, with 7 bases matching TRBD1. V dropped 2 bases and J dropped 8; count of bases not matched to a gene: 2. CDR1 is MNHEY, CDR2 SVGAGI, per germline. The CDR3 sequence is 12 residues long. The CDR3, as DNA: TGTGCCAGCAGTTACCCGACAGGGGGCTACACCTTC. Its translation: CASSYPTGGYTF.

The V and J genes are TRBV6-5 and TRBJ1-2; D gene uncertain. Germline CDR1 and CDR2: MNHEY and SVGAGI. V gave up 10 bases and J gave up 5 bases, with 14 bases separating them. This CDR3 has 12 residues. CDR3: CATSNSQYGYTF. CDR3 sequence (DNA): TGTGCCACCTCGAACTCCCAATATGGCTACACCTTC.

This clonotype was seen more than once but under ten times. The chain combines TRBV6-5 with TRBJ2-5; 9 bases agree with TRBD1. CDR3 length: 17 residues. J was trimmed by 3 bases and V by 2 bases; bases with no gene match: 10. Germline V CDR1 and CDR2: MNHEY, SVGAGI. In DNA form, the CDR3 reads TGTGCCAGCAGTTACCAAGGCGGGACAGGGTTCGAAGAGACCCAGTACTTC. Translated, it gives CASSYQGGTGFEETQYF.

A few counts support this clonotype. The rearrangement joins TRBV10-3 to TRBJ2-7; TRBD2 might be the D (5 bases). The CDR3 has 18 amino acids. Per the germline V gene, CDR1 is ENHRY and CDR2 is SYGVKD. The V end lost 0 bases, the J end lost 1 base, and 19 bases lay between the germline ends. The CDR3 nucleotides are TGTGCCATCAGTGAGTCCCCAGGAACGGGAATTCGGTCCTACGAGCAGTACTTC. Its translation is CAISESPGTGIRSYEQYF.

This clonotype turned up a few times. The CDR3 sequence is CSARLRRLALNTGELFF. CDR3 nucleotides: TGCAGTGCTAGATTGCGCCGACTAGCGCTGAACACCGGGGAGCTGTTTTTT. This rearrangement joins TRBV20-1 to TRBJ2-2, with TRBD2 matching over 8 bases. V was clipped by 2 bases and J by 1 base; unmatched bases: 9. In germline, CDR1 is DFQATT, CDR2 SNEGSKA (reference sequence). This CDR3 has 17 amino acids.

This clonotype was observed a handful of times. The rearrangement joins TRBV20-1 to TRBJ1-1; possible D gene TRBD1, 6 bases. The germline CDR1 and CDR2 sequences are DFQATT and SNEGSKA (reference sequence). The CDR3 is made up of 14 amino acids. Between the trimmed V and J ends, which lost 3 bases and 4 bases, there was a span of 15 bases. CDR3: CSASRPQGSTEAFF. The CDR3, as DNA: TGCAGTGCTAGTCGACCCCAGGGGAGCACTGAAGCTTTCTTT.

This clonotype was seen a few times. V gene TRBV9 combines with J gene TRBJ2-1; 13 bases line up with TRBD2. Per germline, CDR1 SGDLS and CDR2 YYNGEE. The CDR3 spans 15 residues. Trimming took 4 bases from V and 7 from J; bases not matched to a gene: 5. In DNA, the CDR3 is TGTGCCAGCAGCTGGGGACTAGCGGGATCAAATGAGCAGTTCTTC. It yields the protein CASSWGLAGSNEQFF.

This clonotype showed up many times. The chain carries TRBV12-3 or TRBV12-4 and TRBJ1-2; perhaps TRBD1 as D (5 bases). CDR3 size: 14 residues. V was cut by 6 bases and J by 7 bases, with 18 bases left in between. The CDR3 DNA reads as TGTGCCAGCAGAACAGGTGCCCCCCCTTCTGGCTACACCTTC. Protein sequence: CASRTGAPPSGYTF.

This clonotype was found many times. CDR3 DNA sequence: TGCGCCAGCAGCCACCAGAGGGGTTCCGGGGCCAACGTCCTGACTTTC. Its translation: CASSHQRGSGANVLTF. The chain joins TRBV4-3 to TRBJ2-6; perhaps D is TRBD1 or TRBD2 (5 bases each). This CDR3 contains 16 residues. Germline V CDR1 and CDR2: LGHNA, YSLEER. Trimming stripped 3 bases from V and 4 bases from J, with 13 bases between.

As DNA, the CDR3 is TGTGCCACCAGCAGCCACAGGGACAGCACAGATACGCAGTATTTT. As protein: CATSSHRDSTDTQYF. The chain recombines TRBV15 with TRBJ2-3, with TRBD1 as a possible D gene (6 bases). Trimming removed 3 bases at V and 0 bases at J, with 10 bases between. Germline CDR1 is LNHNV and CDR2 is YYDKDF (reference sequence). CDR3 length equals 15 residues.

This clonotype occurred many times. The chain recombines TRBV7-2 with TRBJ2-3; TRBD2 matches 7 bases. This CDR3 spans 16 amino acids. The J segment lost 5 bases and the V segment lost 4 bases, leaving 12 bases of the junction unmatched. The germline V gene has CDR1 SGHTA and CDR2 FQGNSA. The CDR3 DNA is TGTGCCAGCAGCTCCCCCCTCGGGACTAACCGAGATACGCAGTATTTT. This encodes CASSSPLGTNRDTQYF.

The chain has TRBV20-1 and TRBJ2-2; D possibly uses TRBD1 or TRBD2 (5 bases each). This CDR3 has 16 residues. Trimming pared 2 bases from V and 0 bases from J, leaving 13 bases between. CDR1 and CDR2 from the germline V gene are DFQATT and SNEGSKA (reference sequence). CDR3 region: CSARLRGSANTGELFF. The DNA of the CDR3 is TGCAGTGCTAGACTTCGGGGCAGTGCGAACACCGGGGAGCTGTTTTTT.

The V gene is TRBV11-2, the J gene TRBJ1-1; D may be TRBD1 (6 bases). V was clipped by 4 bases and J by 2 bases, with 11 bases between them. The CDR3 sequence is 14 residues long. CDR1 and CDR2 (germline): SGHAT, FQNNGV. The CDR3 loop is CASSSWTDNTEAFF. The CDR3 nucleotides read TGTGCCAGCAGCTCTTGGACAGATAACACTGAAGCTTTCTTT.

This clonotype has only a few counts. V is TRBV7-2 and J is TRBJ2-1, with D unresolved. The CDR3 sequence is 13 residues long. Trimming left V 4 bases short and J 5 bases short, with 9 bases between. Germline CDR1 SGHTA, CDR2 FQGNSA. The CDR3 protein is CASSSRKNNEQFF. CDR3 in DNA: TGTGCCAGCAGCTCACGGAAGAACAATGAGCAGTTCTTC.

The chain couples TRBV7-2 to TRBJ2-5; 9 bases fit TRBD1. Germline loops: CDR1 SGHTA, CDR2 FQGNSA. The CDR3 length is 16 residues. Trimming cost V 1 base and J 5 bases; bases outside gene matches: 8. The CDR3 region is CASSLGGTGRSETQYF. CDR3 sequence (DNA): TGTGCCAGCAGCTTAGGGGGGACAGGGCGATCGGAGACCCAGTACTTC.

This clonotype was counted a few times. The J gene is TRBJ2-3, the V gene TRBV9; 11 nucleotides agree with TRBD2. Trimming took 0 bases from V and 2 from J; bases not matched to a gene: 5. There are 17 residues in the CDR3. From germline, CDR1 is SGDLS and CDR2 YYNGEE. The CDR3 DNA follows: TGTGCCAGCAGCGTAGTCCCTAGCGGGGGGCCCACAGATACGCAGTATTTT. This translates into CASSVVPSGGPTDTQYF.

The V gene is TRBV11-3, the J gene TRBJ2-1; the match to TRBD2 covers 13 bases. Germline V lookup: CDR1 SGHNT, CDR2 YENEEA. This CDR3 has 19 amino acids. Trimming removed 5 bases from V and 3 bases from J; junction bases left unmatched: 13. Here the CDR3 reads CASSPARTSGGNNYNEQFF. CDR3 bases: TGTGCCAGCAGCCCCGCTCGGACTAGCGGGGGAAACAACTACAATGAGCAGTTCTTC.

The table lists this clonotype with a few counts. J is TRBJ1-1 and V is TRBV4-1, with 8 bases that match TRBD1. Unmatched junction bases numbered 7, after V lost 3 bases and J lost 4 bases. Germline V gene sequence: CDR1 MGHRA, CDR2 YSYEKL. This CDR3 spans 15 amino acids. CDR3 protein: CASSHGSQGATEAFF. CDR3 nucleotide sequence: TGCGCCAGCAGCCACGGTTCTCAGGGGGCCACTGAAGCTTTCTTT.

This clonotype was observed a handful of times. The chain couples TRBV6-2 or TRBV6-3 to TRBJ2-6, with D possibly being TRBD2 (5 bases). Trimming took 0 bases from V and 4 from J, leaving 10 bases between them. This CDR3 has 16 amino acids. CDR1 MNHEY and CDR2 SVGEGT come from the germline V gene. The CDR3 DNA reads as TGTGCCAGCAGTTACTCGTTGAGGGCAGGGGCCAACGTCCTGACTTTC. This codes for CASSYSLRAGANVLTF.

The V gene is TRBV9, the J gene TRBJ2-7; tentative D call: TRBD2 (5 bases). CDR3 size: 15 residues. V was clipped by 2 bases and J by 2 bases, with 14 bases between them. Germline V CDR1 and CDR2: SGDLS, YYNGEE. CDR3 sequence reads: CASSVSSGFTYEQYF. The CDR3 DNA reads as TGTGCCAGCAGCGTCTCTTCGGGATTTACCTACGAGCAGTACTTC.

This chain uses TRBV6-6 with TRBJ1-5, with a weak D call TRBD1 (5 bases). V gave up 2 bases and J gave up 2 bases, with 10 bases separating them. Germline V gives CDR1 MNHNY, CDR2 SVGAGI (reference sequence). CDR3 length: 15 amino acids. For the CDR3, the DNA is TGTGCCAGCAGTTACGGTGGGGCCGGCAATCAGCCCCAGCATTTT. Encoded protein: CASSYGGAGNQPQHF.

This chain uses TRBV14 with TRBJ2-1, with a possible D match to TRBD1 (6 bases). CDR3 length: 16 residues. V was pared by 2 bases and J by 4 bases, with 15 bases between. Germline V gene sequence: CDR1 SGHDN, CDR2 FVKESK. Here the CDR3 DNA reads TGTGCCAGCAGCCAAAGGACAGCCAGAGCGTACAATGAGCAGTTCTTC. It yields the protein CASSQRTARAYNEQFF.

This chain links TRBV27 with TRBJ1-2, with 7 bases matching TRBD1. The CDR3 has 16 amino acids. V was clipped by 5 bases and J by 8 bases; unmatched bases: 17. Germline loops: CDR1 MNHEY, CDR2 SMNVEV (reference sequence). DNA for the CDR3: TGTGCCAGCAGTCCCTCACTGGACAGGCGCAAGAGCGGCTACACCTTC. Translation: CASSPSLDRRKSGYTF.

CDR3 region: CATGGGGNQPQHF. In DNA, the CDR3 is TGTGCCACCGGCGGCGGAGGCAATCAGCCCCAGCATTTT. The chain links TRBV24-1 to TRBJ1-5; the D is unclear. The CDR3 runs 13 residues. Per germline, CDR1 KGHDR and CDR2 SFDVKD. V lost 9 bases and J 2 bases, leaving 10 bases between the germline ends.

The DNA of the CDR3 is TGTGCCACCAGTGATCCCAGAAGAGGCGTCTTGGGCACAGATACGCAGTATTTT. Protein sequence: CATSDPRRGVLGTDTQYF. The rearrangement uses TRBV24-1 and TRBJ2-3; D unresolved. The germline CDR1 and CDR2 sequences are KGHDR and SFDVKD. Trimming stripped 3 bases from V and 1 base from J, with 19 bases between. This CDR3 comprises 18 residues.

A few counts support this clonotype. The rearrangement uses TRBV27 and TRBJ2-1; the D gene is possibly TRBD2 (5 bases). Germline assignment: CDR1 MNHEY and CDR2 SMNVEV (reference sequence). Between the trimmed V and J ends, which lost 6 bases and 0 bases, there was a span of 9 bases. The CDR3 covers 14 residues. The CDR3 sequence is CASSPGYSYNEQFF. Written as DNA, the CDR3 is TGTGCCAGCAGCCCGGGATACTCCTACAATGAGCAGTTCTTC.

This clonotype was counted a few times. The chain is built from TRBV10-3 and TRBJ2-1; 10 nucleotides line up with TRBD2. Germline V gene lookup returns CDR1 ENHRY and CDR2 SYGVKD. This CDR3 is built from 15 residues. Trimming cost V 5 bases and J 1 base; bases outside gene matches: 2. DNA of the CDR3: TGTGCCATCAGTTCTAGCGGGAGATCCTACAATGAGCAGTTCTTC. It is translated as CAISSSGRSYNEQFF.

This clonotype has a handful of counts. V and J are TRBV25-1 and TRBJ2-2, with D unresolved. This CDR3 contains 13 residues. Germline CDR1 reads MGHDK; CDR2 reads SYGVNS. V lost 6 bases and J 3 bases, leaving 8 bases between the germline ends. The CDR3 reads CASSRVHTGELFF. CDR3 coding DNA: TGTGCCAGCAGCCGGGTCCACACCGGGGAGCTGTTTTTT.

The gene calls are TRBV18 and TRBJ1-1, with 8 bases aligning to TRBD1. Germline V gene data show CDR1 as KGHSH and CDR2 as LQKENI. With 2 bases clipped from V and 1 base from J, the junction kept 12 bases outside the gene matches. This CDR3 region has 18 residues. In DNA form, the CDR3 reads TGTGCCAGCTCACCAAGGGGCACAGGGGGTCCAACGAACACTGAAGCTTTCTTT. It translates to CASSPRGTGGPTNTEAFF.

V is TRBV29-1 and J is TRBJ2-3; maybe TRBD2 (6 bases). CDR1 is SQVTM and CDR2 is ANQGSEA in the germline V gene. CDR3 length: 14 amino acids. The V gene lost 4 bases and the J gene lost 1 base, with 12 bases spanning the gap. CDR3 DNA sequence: TGCAGCGTTGGTCTAGCGTCCCGCACAGATACGCAGTATTTT. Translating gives CSVGLASRTDTQYF.

The CDR3 loop is CASSLTSPGELFF. CDR3 coding DNA: TGTGCCAGCAGCTTGACCTCGCCCGGGGAGCTGTTTTTT. The V and J genes are TRBV5-4 and TRBJ2-2; D uncertain. This CDR3 has 13 amino acids. Germline CDR1 and CDR2: SGHNT and YYREEE (reference sequence). With 1 base removed from V and 6 bases from J, the gap between germline ends came to 7 bases. The full variable domain, rest sourced from reference TRBV5-4 and TRBJ2-2, is ETGVTQSPTHLIKTRGQQVTLRCSSQSGHNTVSWYQQALGQGPQFIFQYYREEENGRGNFPPRFSGLQFPNYSSELNVNALELDDSALYLCASSLTSPGELFFGEGSRLTVL.

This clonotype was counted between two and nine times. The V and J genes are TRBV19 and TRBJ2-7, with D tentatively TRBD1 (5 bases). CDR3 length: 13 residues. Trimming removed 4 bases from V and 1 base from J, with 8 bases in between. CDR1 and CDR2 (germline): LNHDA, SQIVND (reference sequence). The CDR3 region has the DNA TGTGCCAGTAGTAGGACACTTTCCTACGAGCAGTACTTC. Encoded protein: CASSRTLSYEQYF. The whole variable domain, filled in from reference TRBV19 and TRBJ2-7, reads DGGITQSPKYLFRKEGQNVTLSCEQNLNHDAMYWYRQDPGQGLRLIYYSQIVNDFQKGDIAEGYSVSREKKESFPLTVTSAQKNPTAFYLCASSRTLSYEQYFGPGTRLTVT.